Shown below are 18 T cell receptor beta chains from a single sample sequenced in a study of breast tumors, draining lymph nodes, adjacent tissues. TCRdb reprocessed the multiplex PCR reads via MiXCR and lists one record per CDR3 protein. The data hold hundreds of thousands of distinct CDR3 sequences, with 32% observed a single time. The lymph nodes were axillary draining lymph nodes from breast cancer patients. The source material was axillary lymph node tissue. The receptors stem from a female donor with breast cancer. Some clones in this sample may be carry-over from other donors' samples.

This clonotype was recorded many times. The V gene is TRBV6-5, the J gene TRBJ2-7, with 9 bases aligning to TRBD1. The ends lost 4 bases at V and 1 base at J; junction bases unmatched: 5. CDR3 length: 15 residues. The germline V gene has CDR1 MNHEY and CDR2 SVGAGI. This CDR3 is CASSSIGTGSYEQYF. Here the CDR3 DNA reads TGTGCCAGCAGTTCTATCGGGACAGGGTCCTACGAGCAGTACTTC.

The table lists this clonotype with many counts. The chain joins TRBV14 to TRBJ1-6; perhaps TRBD1 as D (6 bases). The CDR3 spans 16 residues. Germline CDR1 SGHDN, CDR2 FVKESK. The V end lost 1 base, the J end lost 4 bases, and 11 bases lay between the germline ends. Here the CDR3 reads CASSQVKGGYNSPLHF. The CDR3 DNA reads TGTGCCAGCAGCCAAGTCAAGGGGGGTTATAATTCACCCCTCCACTTT.

The table lists this clonotype with a few counts. At one of its ends the junction is not consistent with the germline gene, which may arise from a read error. The J gene is TRBJ2-5, the V gene TRBV5-1; D gene uncertain. This CDR3 comprises 14 residues. Germline lookup yields CDR1 SGHRS and CDR2 YFSETQ. The CDR3 sequence: CASGLFWGQETQYF. The CDR3 coding sequence is TGCGCCAGCGGCTTGTTTTGGGGTCAAGAGACCCAGTACTTC.

The table lists this clonotype with many counts. The chain joins TRBV7-9 to TRBJ2-1; D uncertain. CDR1 and CDR2 from the germline V gene are SEHNR and FQNEAQ (reference sequence). This CDR3 is 12 amino acids long. V was pared by 5 bases and J by 11 bases, with 13 bases between. The CDR3: CASSLGPLKQFF. In nucleotides, the CDR3 is TGTGCCAGCAGCCTCGGACCGCTAAAGCAGTTCTTC.

There are a few counts of this clonotype. One base away lies a much larger clone, so this may be a sequencing read error. The rearrangement joins TRBV2 to TRBJ2-7; no reliable D call. Germline lookup yields CDR1 SNHLY and CDR2 FYNNEI. The germline V and J ends were trimmed by 1 base and 12 bases, with 13 bases remaining between them. This CDR3 contains 12 residues. The CDR3 loop is CASSEGPSKRYF. CDR3 in DNA: TGTGCCAGCAGTGAAGGTCCGAGTAAGCGGTACTTC.

The table lists this clonotype with many counts. The J gene is TRBJ1-2, the V gene TRBV5-4, with D uncertain. V was cut by 2 bases and J by 8 bases, with 10 bases left in between. CDR1 is SGHNT, CDR2 YYREEE, per germline (reference sequence). The CDR3 spans 12 residues. The CDR3: CASSFTGLGYTF. CDR3 coding DNA: TGTGCCAGCAGCTTTACCGGGCTCGGCTACACCTTC.

This rearrangement joins TRBV7-6 to TRBJ2-3; D gene ambiguous. The J call may be incorrect, as the DNA end agrees better with TRBJ1-5. The germline V gene encodes CDR1 SGHVS and CDR2 FNYEAQ. The CDR3 contains 17 residues. The CDR3 is CASSLRISGSGADPQHF. The CDR3 DNA reads as TGTGCCAGCAGCTTAAGGATTAGCGGGAGTGGAGCAGATCCGCAGCATTTT.

The sample holds many counts of this clonotype. V and J are TRBV30 and TRBJ2-3, with 10 bases lining up with TRBD2. CDR3 length equals 15 residues. CDR1 is GTSNPN, CDR2 SVGIG, per germline (reference sequence). The ends lost 0 bases at V and 2 bases at J; junction bases unmatched: 2. CDR3 region: CAWSVLAGPTDTQYF. The CDR3 bases are TGTGCCTGGAGTGTACTAGCGGGACCCACAGATACGCAGTATTTT.

This clonotype was recorded many times. This chain uses TRBV28 with TRBJ1-3; D is perhaps TRBD1 (5 bases). The CDR3 sequence is 16 residues long. Trimming took off 3 bases at V and 0 bases at J, with 12 bases between the two ends. The germline gives CDR1 MDHEN, CDR2 SYDVKM. DNA of the CDR3: TGTGCCAGCAGTTTTATGGTTAGGGGCTCTGGAAACACCATATATTTT. Its protein is CASSFMVRGSGNTIYF.

This chain joins TRBV7-9 and TRBJ2-7; TRBD2 aligns across 8 bases. V lost 1 base and J lost 5; bases outside the gene matches: 7. CDR3 length: 15 residues. Germline CDR1 reads SEHNR; CDR2 reads FQNEAQ (reference sequence). The CDR3 sequence: CASSLVTGGGHEQYF. In DNA, the CDR3 is TGTGCCAGCAGCTTAGTAACGGGGGGGGGGCACGAGCAGTACTTC.

This clonotype was recorded at least ten times. The genes are TRBV19 and TRBJ1-5; D ambiguous. The CDR3 consists of 12 residues. V lost 7 bases and J 11 bases, leaving 15 bases between the germline ends. Per the germline V gene, CDR1 is LNHDA and CDR2 is SQIVND (reference sequence). CDR3 loop: CASKLTGGTQHF. The DNA of the CDR3 is TGTGCCAGTAAGTTGACGGGCGGGACCCAGCATTTT.

This clonotype has ten or more counts. The chain joins TRBV29-1 to TRBJ2-7; TRBD2 might be the D (6 bases). With 7 bases removed from V and 6 bases from J, the gap between germline ends came to 19 bases. The length of the CDR3 is 13 residues. Germline V CDR1 and CDR2: SQVTM, ANQGSEA. The CDR3 DNA sequence: TGCAGCGGTGGGGTTGGAGGGGAAGGCGAGCAGTACTTC. Residues: CSGGVGGEGEQYF.

A few counts support this clonotype. The chain joins TRBV6-2 or TRBV6-3 to TRBJ2-1, with 13 bases aligning to TRBD2. The CDR3 is made up of 20 amino acids. The V segment lost 4 bases and the J segment 4 bases; nucleotides outside the gene matches: 16. In germline, CDR1 is MNHEY, CDR2 SVGEGT. The CDR3: CASSSSTIGLAGAIYNEQFF. The CDR3 bases are TGTGCCAGCAGTTCCTCTACCATAGGACTAGCGGGGGCTATTTACAATGAGCAGTTCTTC.

As to this clonotype: The junction does not match germline at one end; this may be a read error. The rearrangement uses TRBV20-1 and TRBJ1-6, with D perhaps TRBD1 (6 bases). The germline CDR1 and CDR2 sequences are DFQATT and SNEGSKA (reference sequence). This CDR3 spans 14 amino acids. This CDR3 reads CSARDRRGGSPLRF. CDR3 in DNA: TGCAGTGCTAGAGACCGCAGGGGAGGATCACCCCTCCGCTTT.

This clonotype was counted ten times or more. The chain carries TRBV2 and TRBJ1-5; 7 nucleotides agree with TRBD1. The CDR3 is 14 amino acids. In germline, CDR1 is SNHLY, CDR2 FYNNEI. The V gene end was trimmed by 8 bases and the J gene end by 8 bases; junction bases not matched to a gene: 12. CDR3 DNA: TGTGCCAGCCAAGGGGACAGCGGCTCAAAGCCCCAGCATTTT. Protein sequence: CASQGDSGSKPQHF. The whole variable domain, remainder taken from reference TRBV2 and TRBJ1-5, is EPEVTQTPSHQVTQMGQEVILRCVPISNHLYFYWYRQILGQKVEFLVSFYNNEISEKSEIFDDQFSVERPDGSNFTLKIRSTKLEDSAMYFCASQGDSGSKPQHFGDGTRLSIL.

CDR3 residues: CATSERRAATRGYNEQFF. CDR3 coding DNA: TGTGCCACCAGTGAGAGGAGGGCCGCTACTAGGGGCTACAATGAGCAGTTCTTC. This chain connects TRBV24-1 to TRBJ2-1, with D possibly being TRBD2 (6 bases). Trimming left V 4 bases short and J 3 bases short, with 21 bases between. CDR1 and CDR2 (germline): KGHDR, SFDVKD. This CDR3 comprises 18 residues.

This clonotype has at least ten counts. The rearrangement joins TRBV27 to TRBJ1-2; the match to TRBD1 covers 8 bases. Germline V gives CDR1 MNHEY, CDR2 SMNVEV (reference sequence). Losses at the gene ends were 5 bases for V and 0 bases for J; bases not matched to a gene: 8. The length of the CDR3 is 16 residues. CDR3 in amino acids: CASSPKTGGTNYGYTF. CDR3 DNA sequence: TGTGCCAGCAGTCCCAAAACAGGGGGGACTAACTATGGCTACACCTTC.

This clonotype was seen many times. The chain carries TRBV10-3 and TRBJ2-7; a possible D gene is TRBD2 (5 bases). V was trimmed by 7 bases and J by 4 bases, leaving 11 bases between them. The CDR3 has 12 amino acids. Per germline, CDR1 ENHRY and CDR2 SYGVKD. Here the CDR3 reads CAIKVTGYEQYF. CDR3 sequence (DNA): TGTGCCATCAAGGTTACGGGGTACGAGCAGTACTTC.